This TCR beta chain was captured by sequencing in a study of OX40 agonist ivuxolimab in advanced cancers. With regard to the full study: Ivuxolimab was a fully human IgG2 agonistic monoclonal antibody targeting the costimulatory receptor OX40 (CD134). Intravenous ivuxolimab was administered to patients every 2 weeks at six dose levels: 0.01, 0.1, 0.3, 1.5, 3 and 10 mg/kg. Among the 52 dose-escalation patients, some 20 had hepatocellular carcinoma, around 15 melanoma, 9 renal cell carcinoma and 9 head and neck cancer. In the dose-escalation cohort, 82.7% of patients were male, and the mean age was approximately 60 years, with a range of about 23 to 90. Patients were allowed to have had prior anti-PD-1, anti-PD-L1 or anti-CTLA-4 therapy, and around 41% of the dose-escalation patients had previously received checkpoint inhibitors. Three dose-escalation patients achieved partial responses, one with hepatocellular carcinoma and two with cutaneous melanoma. The point of sequencing TCRbeta in the periphery was to test whether ivuxolimab changed TCR sequence diversity and drove clonal T-cell expansion. The paper reports the monotherapy dose-escalation portion (N of about 50 patients) of the phase I ivuxolimab trial.

General conclusions and limits of the study: At doses of 0.1 to 3.0 mg/kg, clonal expansion of both CD4+ and CD8+ T cells in blood was seen between baseline and week 6. The antigen specificity of the peripheral T cells that underwent clonal expansion was not determined. After ivuxolimab, CD8+ T cells had more expanded clones than CD4+ T cells on average. Low levels of normalized T-cell clonal expansion were also seen in some patients who did not respond. In partial responders in the 0.1-3.0 mg/kg groups, normalized peripheral clonal expansion was found to be among the lowest, especially among CD8+ T cells.

Patients with a history of autoimmune disease or receiving systemic immunosuppression were excluded from the trial. Peripheral blood for TCR sequencing was drawn from every dose cohort at baseline, at cycle 4 day 1 and at cycle 7 day 1. Samples were obtained from an open-label, multicenter, first-in-human phase I dose-escalation trial of ivuxolimab. Adults with locally advanced or metastatic melanoma, renal cell, hepatocellular, or head and neck squamous cell carcinoma were enrolled in the trial. Before TCR sequencing, CD4+ and CD8+ T cells were separately sorted from peripheral blood. Genomic DNA was isolated from the sorted cells so that the TCRbeta CDR3 region could be sequenced. The immunoSEQ Assay was used to sequence the TCRbeta CDR3 regions. What TCRdb holds here is the immuneACCESS table cut down to in-frame rearrangements. Part of the clones is not present; checked against another copy, under half of the missing clones reflect an unresolved V gene, and the others are unexplained. Here the sample has about 41,000 clones; around four fifths occur a single time. Jointly, the top ten make up about 2.5% of the sample.

The CDR3, from cysteine to phenylalanine, totals 15 residues. Left in the record is the CDR3 DNA by itself, 45 bases read in frame from the first base. Via the germline V gene, CDR1 is SGHTA and CDR2 FQGNSA. At the junction V is shortened by 1 base and J by 1 base, with 9 bases in between. A word on this clone: The antigen it recognizes is unknown. The sample holds no much larger clone one base away, and base qualities are not on file.

The sequence links TRBV7-2 to TRBJ2-3; a tentative D match to TRBD2 spans 5 bases. The sample here was CD4+ or CD8+ T cells sorted from blood, taken in a trial of the OX40 agonist ivuxolimab. The sequence was obtained from an adult with an advanced solid tumor such as melanoma, head and neck, liver or kidney cancer. The DNA is TGTGCCAGCAGCTTAGATGGGCGGGGCACAGATACGCAGTATTTT. It is translated as CASSLDGRGTDTQYF.